One sample yielded the 24 T cell receptor beta chains listed below, sequenced in a study of OX40 agonist ivuxolimab in advanced cancers. The method was immunoSEQ multiplex PCR; TCRdb's version includes in-frame clones alone and lacks a portion of them. The sample shows about 25,000 clones, approximately 78% of them seen only once. The input for sequencing was CD4+ or CD8+ T cells sorted from blood, taken in a trial of the OX40 agonist ivuxolimab. These receptors were collected from an adult with an advanced solid tumor such as melanoma, head and neck, liver or kidney cancer.

This chain connects TRBV18 to TRBJ2-7, with a tentative D call TRBD2 (5 bases). V lost 2 bases and J 6 bases, leaving 14 bases between the germline ends. This CDR3 is built from 14 residues. Germline-derived CDR1 and CDR2 are KGHSH and LQKENI. CDR3 in amino acids: CASSPTSGSTEQYF. CDR3 bases: TGTGCCAGCTCACCAACTAGTGGATCTACCGAGCAGTACTTC.

J is TRBJ2-7 and V is TRBV19; tentative D call: TRBD2 (5 bases). This CDR3 comprises 13 residues. The V end lost 5 bases, the J end lost 0 bases, and 8 bases lay between the germline ends. CDR1 is LNHDA, CDR2 SQIVND, per germline (reference sequence). This chain's CDR3 is CASSLGSSYEQYF. The CDR3 DNA follows: TGTGCCAGTAGTTTGGGGAGCTCCTACGAGCAGTACTTC.

This chain joins TRBV2 and TRBJ2-2; D is undetermined. V lost 6 bases to trimming and J lost 9 bases, with 20 bases between them. The CDR3 length is 15 residues. Germline V gene data show CDR1 as SNHLY and CDR2 as FYNNEI. The CDR3 DNA sequence: TGTGCCAGCAGGCCGGGCCCCAGAGAACCCCGGGAGCTGTTTTTT. This translates into CASRPGPREPRELFF.

The chain couples TRBV14 to TRBJ1-1, with D tentatively TRBD1 (6 bases). The germline V and J ends were trimmed by 3 bases and 9 bases, with 14 bases remaining between them. The germline gives CDR1 SGHDN, CDR2 FVKESK. This CDR3 contains 13 residues. CDR3 bases: TGTGCCAGCAGCCAGAGGGGGTACTCGAAAGCTTTCTTT. Protein sequence: CASSQRGYSKAFF.

The count of this clone is one. The V call is TRBV11-2, the J call TRBJ2-4, with D perhaps matching TRBD1 (6 bases). The ends were cut back, 5 bases at V and 1 base at J, with 9 bases in the middle. From germline, CDR1 is SGHAT and CDR2 FQNNGV. There are 14 residues in the CDR3. CDR3 DNA: TGTGCCAGCAGCCCCGGACAGGCCAAAAACATTCAGTACTTC. Its protein is CASSPGQAKNIQYF.

The chain recombines TRBV7-2 with TRBJ2-6, with D possibly matching TRBD2 (6 bases). The V end was cut by 0 bases, the J end by 3 bases, with 6 bases between. Germline CDR1 reads SGHTA; CDR2 reads FQGNSA. CDR3 length: 15 residues. CDR3 in amino acids: CASSLASGGANVLTF. The CDR3, as DNA: TGTGCCAGCAGCTTAGCTAGCGGTGGGGCCAACGTCCTGACTTTC.

The chain carries TRBV5-1 and TRBJ2-7; 12 bases are shared with TRBD2. In germline, CDR1 is SGHRS, CDR2 YFSETQ. The CDR3 contains 16 residues. Trimming removed 4 bases from V and 3 bases from J; junction bases left unmatched: 8. The CDR3 sequence is CASSETLAGGLYEQYF. The DNA of the CDR3 is TGCGCCAGCAGCGAAACACTAGCGGGAGGACTCTACGAGCAGTACTTC.

The CDR3 spells CASSSAPYYEQYF. The CDR3, as DNA: TGTGCCAGCAGCTCGGCCCCATACTACGAGCAGTACTTC. This chain connects TRBV28 to TRBJ2-5; D is unclear. Gene TRBJ2-7 matches the end of the DNA better, so the J call may be wrong. This CDR3 spans 13 amino acids. Germline CDR1 reads MDHEN; CDR2 reads SYDVKM.

This clone was counted a single time. The V and J genes are TRBV29-1 and TRBJ2-7; D possibly matches TRBD1 or TRBD2 (5 bases each). The V gene's germline CDR1 is SQVTM and CDR2 ANQGSEA. CDR3 length equals 15 residues. Trimming took off 4 bases at V and 4 bases at J, with 20 bases between the two ends. CDR3: CSVVGVARAGYEQYF. CDR3 nucleotide sequence: TGCAGCGTTGTCGGGGTTGCGAGGGCAGGGTACGAGCAGTACTTC.

This sequence joins TRBV5-1 and TRBJ1-3, with D possibly matching TRBD1 (5 bases). Germline V CDR1 and CDR2: SGHRS, YFSETQ. V was pared by 2 bases and J by 0 bases, with 9 bases between. The CDR3 consists of 15 residues. The CDR3, as DNA: TGCGCCAGCAGCTTCGGGGACGTCTCTGGAAACACCATATATTTT. Its protein is CASSFGDVSGNTIYF. The entire variable domain, with the rest obtained from reference TRBV5-1 and TRBJ1-3, is as follows: KAGVTQTPRYLIKTRGQQVTLSCSPISGHRSVSWYQQTPGQGLQFLFEYFSETQRNKGNFPGRFSGRQFSNSRSEMNVSTLELGDSALYLCASSFGDVSGNTIYFGEGSWLTVV.

In this sample, this clone turned up once. The CDR3 coding sequence is TGTGCCAGCAGCTTGAAAGACAGAGCTCGGCAAGCTTTCTTT. Protein product: CASSLKDRARQAFF. V and J are TRBV5-6 and TRBJ1-1; possible D gene TRBD1, 5 bases. The V gene lost 1 base and the J gene lost 9 bases, with 16 bases spanning the gap. The germline V gene encodes CDR1 SGHDT and CDR2 YYEEEE. There are 14 residues in the CDR3. Using reference TRBV5-6 and TRBJ1-1 for the parts outside the CDR3, the full variable domain is DAGVTQSPTHLIKTRGQQVTLRCSPKSGHDTVSWYQQALGQGPQFIFQYYEEEERQRGNFPDRFSGHQFPNYSSELNVNALLLGDSALYLCASSLKDRARQAFFGQGTRLTVV.

There are a few counts of this clone. Sequence at one end of the junction differs from germline and may be a read error. The CDR3 sequence: CASRLGPAGELFF. The CDR3 coding sequence is TGTGCCAGCAGGTTGGGACCCGCCGGGGAGCTGTTTTTT. This rearrangement joins TRBV5-4 to TRBJ2-2, with D possibly being TRBD1 or TRBD2 (5 bases each). CDR1 SGHNT and CDR2 YYREEE come from the germline V gene (reference sequence). This CDR3 contains 13 residues.

The CDR3 coding sequence is TGCGCCAGCAGCTTTAGCGGGGGGGTTTTAGATACGCAGTATTTT. As protein: CASSFSGGVLDTQYF. The gene calls are TRBV5-1 and TRBJ2-3; TRBD2 matches 11 bases. CDR1 SGHRS and CDR2 YFSETQ come from the germline V gene. The CDR3 covers 15 residues. The ends lost 2 bases at V and 5 bases at J; junction bases unmatched: 4.

The chain is built from TRBV7-3 and TRBJ2-7; D is ambiguous. Germline V gene data show CDR1 as SGHTA and CDR2 as FQGTGA. The V end lost 5 bases, the J end lost 7 bases, and 18 bases lay between the germline ends. This CDR3 is built from 14 residues. The CDR3 DNA reads TGTGCCAGCAGCCGAGGACCAAGCATGGGAGAGCAGTACTTC. Translated, it gives CASSRGPSMGEQYF.

This clone was found a few times. The CDR3, as DNA: TGTGCCAGCAGTTACTCCGGGGTGGGGGGCAATCAGCCCCAGCATTTT. Protein: CASSYSGVGGNQPQHF. The chain has TRBV6-5 and TRBJ1-5, with a tentative D call TRBD1 (5 bases). The CDR3 is made up of 16 amino acids. Germline V gene sequence: CDR1 MNHEY, CDR2 SVGAGI. Trimming removed 0 bases at V and 2 bases at J, with 11 bases between.

This clone appeared once. CDR3 sequence reads: CASSSPTSGGTYEQYF. The CDR3 nucleotides are TGTGCCAGCAGTTCCCCTACTAGCGGGGGGACCTACGAGCAGTACTTC. The rearrangement joins TRBV28 to TRBJ2-7; TRBD2 agrees at 12 bases. The germline V gene encodes CDR1 MDHEN and CDR2 SYDVKM. Losses at the gene ends were 4 bases for V and 2 bases for J; bases not matched to a gene: 6. The CDR3 has 16 residues.

The chain is built from TRBV7-3 and TRBJ1-1; D is ambiguous. Germline V lookup: CDR1 SGHTA, CDR2 FQGTGA. Trimming left V 5 bases short and J 3 bases short, with 10 bases between. CDR3 length: 13 amino acids. The CDR3 nucleotides are TGTGCCAGCAGCCGCCGATCTGACACTGAAGCTTTCTTT. Encoded protein: CASSRRSDTEAFF.

The chain links TRBV19 to TRBJ2-5; D may be TRBD2 (5 bases). CDR3 length equals 13 residues. The ends were cut back, 4 bases at V and 7 bases at J, with 13 bases in the middle. CDR1 is LNHDA and CDR2 is SQIVND in the germline V gene (reference sequence). The CDR3 is CASSNTPRGTQYF. CDR3 sequence (DNA): TGTGCCAGTAGTAACACCCCCCGGGGGACCCAGTACTTC. Filled out from reference TRBV19 and TRBJ2-5, the complete variable domain reads DGGITQSPKYLFRKEGQNVTLSCEQNLNHDAMYWYRQDPGQGLRLIYYSQIVNDFQKGDIAEGYSVSREKKESFPLTVTSAQKNPTAFYLCASSNTPRGTQYFGPGTRLLVL.

The J gene is TRBJ2-7, the V gene TRBV15; no clear D gene. This CDR3 has 12 residues. The germline V and J ends were trimmed by 3 bases and 7 bases, with 10 bases remaining between them. Per the germline V gene, CDR1 is LNHNV and CDR2 is YYDKDF (reference sequence). CDR3 amino acids: CATSRGNLEQYF. The CDR3 DNA follows: TGTGCCACCAGCAGGGGAAATCTTGAGCAGTACTTC.

The chain couples TRBV6-1 to TRBJ2-3, with D maybe TRBD2 (6 bases). Germline values: CDR1 MNHNS, CDR2 SASEGT. The CDR3 sequence is 14 residues long. V was shortened by 8 bases and J by 1 base, with 13 bases between the two germline ends. The CDR3 reads CASSPSGGTDTQYF. The CDR3 DNA is TGTGCCAGCTCTCCCTCGGGAGGCACAGATACGCAGTATTTT.

The chain uses TRBV5-1 and TRBJ1-4, with D perhaps TRBD1 (6 bases). The CDR3 has 15 residues. V lost 1 base to trimming and J lost 8 bases, with 15 bases between them. Germline CDR1 is SGHRS and CDR2 is YFSETQ. The CDR3 loop reads CASSLMAGEEEKLFF. The CDR3 DNA reads TGCGCCAGCAGCTTGATGGCAGGGGAAGAAGAAAAACTGTTTTTT.

A few counts support this clone. The chain combines TRBV6-1 with TRBJ1-5; possible D gene TRBD1, 6 bases. CDR1 is MNHNS and CDR2 is SASEGT in the germline V gene. V dropped 8 bases and J dropped 3 bases, with 11 bases sitting between them. The CDR3 extends over 13 amino acids. The CDR3 bases are TGTGCCAGCGGAGGACAGAACAATCAGCCCCAGCATTTT. Its translation is CASGGQNNQPQHF.

This clone was recorded once. The CDR3 region is CASSTGLAGLTDTQYF. The CDR3 DNA reads TGTGCCAGCAGCACGGGACTAGCGGGGCTCACAGATACGCAGTATTTT. The rearrangement uses TRBV7-2 and TRBJ2-3, with TRBD2 matching 13 bases. Germline trimming cut 5 bases from V and 2 bases from J; bases unmatched to any gene: 4. This CDR3 comprises 16 residues. Germline V gene lookup returns CDR1 SGHTA and CDR2 FQGNSA.

V usage is TRBV27 and J usage is TRBJ2-1; D may be TRBD1 (6 bases). The V and J ends lost 5 bases and 0 bases respectively, with 17 bases between them. Looked up from germline, CDR1 is MNHEY and CDR2 is SMNVEV (reference sequence). There are 17 residues in the CDR3. CDR3 nucleotides: TGTGCCAGCAGTGGTTACCGGGACACAAGCTCCTACAATGAGCAGTTCTTC. As protein: CASSGYRDTSSYNEQFF.